Below are 2 T cell receptor beta chains sequenced from a single sample in a study of shared clonotypes between healthy human individuals. Method: immunoSEQ multiplex PCR; TCRdb's copy keeps in-frame clones and lacks some. The repertoire includes millions of clones, roughly 92% of them detected once, and around 0.14% sits in the top ten. The source material was naive CD4+ T cells sorted from blood. The subset is: CD45RA+ positively selected. Receptors originate from a man aged 18 to 29 in good health.

The chain recombines TRBV7-9 with TRBJ2-1; 13 bases line up with TRBD2. The CDR3 contains 15 residues. CDR1 and CDR2 (germline): SEHNR, FQNEAQ (reference sequence). The junction had 5 bases not matched to a gene; V was cut back by 5 bases and J by 7 bases. CDR3 DNA: TGTGCCAGCAGCCAGGGGACTAGCGGGATTAATGAGCAGTTCTTC. Its translation is CASSQGTSGINEQFF.

A remark on this clone: At the DNA level, this CDR3 is encoded by other sequences in the same sample as well. This chain links TRBV18 with TRBJ2-5; D call uncertain. The CDR3 spans 13 residues. V dropped 3 bases and J dropped 1 base, with 6 bases sitting between them. Germline lookup yields CDR1 KGHSH and CDR2 LQKENI. CDR3 bases: TGTGCCAGCTCACCTACTCTCCAAGAGACCCAGTACTTC. This sequence encodes CASSPTLQETQYF.